One and the same sample provided the 17 T cell receptor beta chains below, sequenced in a study of cytotoxic CD8 clonotypes in ibrutinib-treated CLL. Clones were read by immunoSEQ multiplex PCR, and TCRdb kept only the in-frame ones, dropping some. The table includes just over 200,000 clones, 75% to 80% detected once. The specimen comprised PBMCs, sampled after 12 months of ibrutinib treatment. All receptors derive from a human donor with chronic lymphocytic leukemia.

The J gene is TRBJ2-3, the V gene TRBV2; a weak D match, TRBD2 (6 bases). In germline, CDR1 is SNHLY, CDR2 FYNNEI. The CDR3 spans 13 residues. The V gene lost 4 bases and the J gene lost 7 bases, with 12 bases spanning the gap. CDR3 sequence reads: CASSGSRENTQYF. The DNA of the CDR3 is TGTGCCAGCAGTGGTTCTCGGGAGAATACGCAGTATTTT.

The rearrangement links TRBV27 to TRBJ2-3; 7 bases line up with TRBD1. Trimming at V came to 2 bases and at J to 2 bases, leaving 4 bases not matched to a gene. CDR3 size: 15 residues. CDR1 is MNHEY and CDR2 is SMNVEV in the germline V gene (reference sequence). The CDR3 sequence is CASSLPGTATDTQYF. In DNA, the CDR3 is TGTGCCAGCAGTTTACCGGGGACAGCCACAGATACGCAGTATTTT.

The V call is TRBV7-9, the J call TRBJ1-2; unclear D gene. CDR1 and CDR2 from the germline V gene are SEHNR and FQNEAQ (reference sequence). CDR3 size: 14 residues. Deletions cut 10 bases from V and 1 base from J, with 16 bases between. CDR3 protein: CATIDPDLNYGYTF. Written as DNA, the CDR3 is TGTGCCACCATAGACCCGGACCTTAACTATGGCTACACCTTC.

CDR3 nucleotide sequence: TGTGCCAGCAGCTTAGGTCTAGTCCCGACAGGACCGAAGGACGAGCAGTACTTC. Translation gives CASSLGLVPTGPKDEQYF. The rearrangement joins TRBV7-6 to TRBJ2-7, with a weak D call TRBD1 (6 bases). V was trimmed by 1 base and J by 5 bases, leaving 24 bases between them. The CDR3 covers 18 residues. CDR1 and CDR2 from the germline V gene are SGHVS and FNYEAQ.

In this sample, this clone turned up once. This chain links TRBV5-1 with TRBJ2-1, with TRBD1 identical over 7 bases. J gave up 5 bases and V 3 bases, and 8 bases lay outside the gene matches. The CDR3 contains 15 residues. The V gene's germline CDR1 is SGHRS and CDR2 YFSETQ. CDR3 protein: CASSYRDRDNNEQFF. The CDR3 DNA sequence: TGCGCCAGCAGCTACCGGGACAGAGATAACAATGAGCAGTTCTTC.

J is TRBJ2-1 and V is TRBV6-5; 8 bases match TRBD1. Per the germline V gene, CDR1 is MNHEY and CDR2 is SVGAGI. The CDR3 sequence is 14 residues long. V lost 5 bases to trimming and J lost 6 bases; unmatched junction nucleotides: 6. The DNA of the CDR3 is TGTGCCAGCAGTCGGACAGGGATAAGCAATGAGCAGTTCTTC. It specifies CASSRTGISNEQFF.

The chain is built from TRBV9 and TRBJ1-2; D remains ambiguous. Between the trimmed V and J ends, which lost 0 bases and 6 bases, there was a span of 15 bases. This CDR3 has 15 residues. Germline CDR1 reads SGDLS; CDR2 reads YYNGEE. In DNA, the CDR3 is TGTGCCAGCAGCGTAGAGGTGTATGGCCTCGATGGCTACACCTTC. Its protein product is CASSVEVYGLDGYTF. The full variable domain, with the rest looked up from reference TRBV9 and TRBJ1-2, is DSGVTQTPKHLITATGQRVTLRCSPRSGDLSVYWYQQSLDQGLQFLIQYYNGEERAKGNILERFSAQQFPDLHSELNLSSLELGDSALYFCASSVEVYGLDGYTFGSGTRLTVV.

The chain is built from TRBV10-3 and TRBJ1-1, with a possible D match to TRBD1 (6 bases). The CDR3 runs to 12 residues. V was clipped by 5 bases and J by 8 bases, with 12 bases between them. Germline lookup yields CDR1 ENHRY and CDR2 SYGVKD. CDR3 coding DNA: TGTGCCATCAGTACAGGGATGCGGGAAGCTTTCTTT. Protein: CAISTGMREAFF.

J is TRBJ2-5 and V is TRBV19, with TRBD1 matching over 8 bases. The junction had 10 bases not matched to a gene; V was cut back by 5 bases and J by 5 bases. The length of the CDR3 is 15 residues. Per the germline V gene, CDR1 is LNHDA and CDR2 is SQIVND (reference sequence). This CDR3 is CASSAIGQGWETQYF. CDR3 bases: TGTGCCAGTAGTGCCATCGGACAGGGTTGGGAGACCCAGTACTTC. The full variable domain, with the rest looked up from reference TRBV19 and TRBJ2-5, is DGGITQSPKYLFRKEGQNVTLSCEQNLNHDAMYWYRQDPGQGLRLIYYSQIVNDFQKGDIAEGYSVSREKKESFPLTVTSAQKNPTAFYLCASSAIGQGWETQYFGPGTRLLVL.

The V call is TRBV5-6, the J call TRBJ1-1; D not certain. Trimming shortened V by 0 bases and J by 5 bases, and 14 bases separated the two germline ends. The CDR3 runs 15 residues. Germline values: CDR1 SGHDT, CDR2 YYEEEE. The CDR3 DNA reads as TGTGCCAGCAGCTTGGAAGGGATCCTAACAACTGAAGCTTTCTTT. Translated: CASSLEGILTTEAFF.

The rearrangement uses TRBV18 and TRBJ1-4, with 8 bases identical to TRBD1. V dropped 3 bases and J dropped 0; count of bases not matched to a gene: 3. The germline V gene has CDR1 KGHSH and CDR2 LQKENI. This CDR3 contains 16 residues. CDR3 coding DNA: TGTGCCAGCTCACCTACAGGGGGAGCAACTAATGAAAAACTGTTTTTT. This translates into CASSPTGGATNEKLFF.

This clone was seen a single time. This chain joins TRBV19 and TRBJ2-1; D possibly matches TRBD1 or TRBD2 (5 bases each). Germline-derived CDR1 and CDR2 are LNHDA and SQIVND (reference sequence). V was trimmed by 5 bases and J by 7 bases, leaving 12 bases between them. The CDR3 length is 13 residues. The CDR3 loop is CASSHVGENEQFF. The DNA for the CDR3 is TGTGCCAGTAGTCATGTGGGGGAGAATGAGCAGTTCTTC.

The chain's CDR3 is CASGFWGNTEAFF. Here the CDR3 DNA reads TGTGCTAGTGGTTTCTGGGGGAACACTGAAGCTTTCTTT. V usage is TRBV12-5 and J usage is TRBJ1-1; D gene uncertain. From germline, CDR1 is LGHNT and CDR2 FRNRAP. Trimming cost V 3 bases and J 1 base, with 6 bases left between them. CDR3 length equals 13 residues. Drawing the rest from reference TRBV12-5 and TRBJ1-1, the complete variable domain is DARVTQTPRHKVTEMGQEVTMRCQPILGHNTVFWYRQTMMQGLELLAYFRNRAPLDDSGMPKDRFSAEMPDATLATLKIQPSEPRDSAVYFCASGFWGNTEAFFGQGTRLTVV.

This chain connects TRBV10-3 to TRBJ2-7, with TRBD2 matching 7 bases. The CDR3 length is 15 residues. CDR1 is ENHRY, CDR2 SYGVKD, per germline. Losses at the gene ends were 3 bases for V and 0 bases for J; bases not matched to a gene: 5. The CDR3 sequence is CAISDRSSGSYEQYF. CDR3 in DNA: TGTGCCATCAGTGATCGATCTAGCGGCTCCTACGAGCAGTACTTC.

The rearrangement uses TRBV10-2 and TRBJ2-3; possible D gene TRBD2, 7 bases. In germline, CDR1 is WSHSY, CDR2 SAAADI. This CDR3 is 15 amino acids long. Trimming removed 6 bases at V and 3 bases at J, with 16 bases between. The CDR3 region is CASRGGQGLTDTQYF. The CDR3 bases are TGCGCCAGCAGGGGGGGGCAGGGTTTGACAGATACGCAGTATTTT.

The chain links TRBV9 to TRBJ1-2; a possible D gene is TRBD1 (5 bases). CDR1 and CDR2 from the germline V gene are SGDLS and YYNGEE. The CDR3 is made up of 17 amino acids. The germline V and J ends were trimmed by 0 bases and 0 bases, with 15 bases remaining between them. The CDR3 DNA sequence: TGTGCCAGCAGCGTAGAGGCGGGGCGATCTTCTAACTATGGCTACACCTTC. Encoded protein: CASSVEAGRSSNYGYTF. The whole variable domain, remainder taken from reference TRBV9 and TRBJ1-2, is DSGVTQTPKHLITATGQRVTLRCSPRSGDLSVYWYQQSLDQGLQFLIQYYNGEERAKGNILERFSAQQFPDLHSELNLSSLELGDSALYFCASSVEAGRSSNYGYTFGSGTRLTVV.

This rearrangement joins TRBV20-1 to TRBJ2-7; 9 bases fit TRBD1. V shed 5 bases and J 9 bases; nucleotides not matched to a gene: 5. CDR3 length: 11 amino acids. The germline V gene encodes CDR1 DFQATT and CDR2 SNEGSKA (reference sequence). The CDR3 protein is CSASQGAWQYF. The CDR3 coding sequence is TGCAGTGCTTCACAGGGGGCATGGCAGTACTTC.